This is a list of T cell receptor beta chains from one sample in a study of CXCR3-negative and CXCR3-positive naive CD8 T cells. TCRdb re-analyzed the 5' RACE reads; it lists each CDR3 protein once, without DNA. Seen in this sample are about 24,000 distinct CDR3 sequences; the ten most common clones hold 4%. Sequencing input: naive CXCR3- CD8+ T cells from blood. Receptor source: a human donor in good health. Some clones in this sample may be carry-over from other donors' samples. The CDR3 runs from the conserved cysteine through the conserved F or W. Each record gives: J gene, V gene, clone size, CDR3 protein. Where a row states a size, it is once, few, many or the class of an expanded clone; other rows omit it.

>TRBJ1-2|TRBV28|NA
CASSPPGLNGYTF
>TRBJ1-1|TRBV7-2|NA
CASSTLIGTFF
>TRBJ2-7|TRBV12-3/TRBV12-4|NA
CASSLVWGGSYEQYF
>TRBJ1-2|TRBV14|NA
CASSQVQAQGGYTF
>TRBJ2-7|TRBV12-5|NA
CASGLIYEQYF
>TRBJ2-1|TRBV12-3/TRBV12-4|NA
CASRPSGTPYPARGNEQFF
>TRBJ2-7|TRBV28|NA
CASSLTGLAYEQYF
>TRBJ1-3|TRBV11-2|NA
CASSGGGASSGNTIYF
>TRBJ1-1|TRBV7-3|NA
CASSPADHTEAFF
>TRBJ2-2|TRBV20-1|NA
CSARELGTANTGELFF
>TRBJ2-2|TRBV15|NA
CATSNDYGTGDGELFF
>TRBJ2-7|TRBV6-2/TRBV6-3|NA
CATTGPYSYEQYF
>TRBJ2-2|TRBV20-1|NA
CSAYGENTGELFF
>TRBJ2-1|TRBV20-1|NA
CSARIDRVTYNEQFF
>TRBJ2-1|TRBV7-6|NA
CASSPSTSGISYNEQFF
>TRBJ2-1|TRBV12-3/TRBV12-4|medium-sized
CASSLGTSGRYQNNEQFF